This TCR beta chain derives from a study of cytomegalovirus exposure and HLA in healthy donors. Looking at the study overall: From approximately 170 million T cells, an earlier analysis saw approximately 120 million unique TCR beta sequences.

Overall study results and limits: In a later analysis, V- and J-gene trimming of beta chains associated with a DCLRE1C missense variant, replicated independently. In vitro data verified three CMV-associated chains as specific for CMV antigens.

With 0 bases removed from V and 7 bases from J, the gap between germline ends came to 10 bases. The CDR3 loop spans 13 amino acids. Germline V gene data show CDR1 as SGHRS and CDR2 as YFSETQ. As concerns this clone: Its cognate antigen is unknown. The same CDR3 can be traced to other DNA sequences in this sample.

Both 60 Vbeta primers and 13 Jbeta primers went into the PCR. The table came from immunoSEQ multiplex PCR; TCRdb's copy has only in-frame clones and leaves some out. This table holds about 160,000 clones, 78% found once. The sequencing input was PBMCs. The receptor comes from a woman in her thirties or forties in good health and CMV-seronegative. The V call is TRBV5-1, the J call TRBJ1-1; weak D call: TRBD1 (5 bases). The CDR3 loop reads CASSLEGADEAFF. Here the CDR3 DNA reads TGCGCCAGCAGCTTGGAAGGGGCCGATGAAGCTTTCTTT.